These 29 T cell receptor beta chains originate from one sample sequenced in a study of blood T cell repertoires in COVID-19. Assay: immunoSEQ multiplex PCR; the TCRdb copy retains only in-frame clones and omits some. This sample carries over 150,000 clones, approximately 90% of them seen once, and the ten largest clones take around 2.4%. The sample consisted of PBMCs or T cells enriched from blood (not recorded which). The receptors originated from a woman aged 25 to 45 who had recovered from COVID-19.

The chain has TRBV7-9 and TRBJ1-1, with a weak D call TRBD1 (5 bases). Trimming stripped 6 bases from V and 1 base from J, with 9 bases between. From germline, CDR1 is SEHNR and CDR2 FQNEAQ (reference sequence). This CDR3 has 13 amino acids. The CDR3 loop reads CASRHTGNTEAFF. The CDR3 bases are TGTGCCAGCAGACATACAGGGAACACTGAAGCTTTCTTT.

CDR3 residues: CASRSDRGRTDTQYF. CDR3 DNA sequence: TGTGCCAGCAGGTCGGACAGGGGGCGCACAGATACGCAGTATTTT. The J gene is TRBJ2-3, the V gene TRBV28, with TRBD1 matching over 11 bases. This CDR3 comprises 15 residues. V was pared by 6 bases and J by 1 base, with 3 bases of the junction left unmatched. In germline, CDR1 is MDHEN, CDR2 SYDVKM.

This clone was found once. V usage is TRBV6-5 and J usage is TRBJ2-7, with 11 bases that match TRBD1. The CDR3 length is 16 residues. V dropped 2 bases and J dropped 4; count of bases not matched to a gene: 7. CDR1 MNHEY and CDR2 SVGAGI come from the germline V gene. The CDR3 nucleotides are TGTGCCAGCAGTTACGGTGGACAGGGGGCTTCGTACGAGCAGTACTTC. It yields the protein CASSYGGQGASYEQYF.

The chain uses TRBV19 and TRBJ1-4; possible D gene TRBD1, 5 bases. Trimming shortened V by 6 bases and J by 0 bases, and 11 bases separated the two germline ends. CDR3 length: 15 residues. Germline assignment: CDR1 LNHDA and CDR2 SQIVND (reference sequence). CDR3 coding DNA: TGTGCCAGTAGGCTTGACAGATCAACTAATGAAAAACTGTTTTTT. It encodes CASRLDRSTNEKLFF.

The genes are TRBV7-3 and TRBJ1-4, with D possibly matching TRBD1 (5 bases). CDR3 size: 13 residues. Germline lookup yields CDR1 SGHTA and CDR2 FQGTGA. With 0 bases removed from V and 8 bases from J, the gap between germline ends came to 7 bases. CDR3 DNA sequence: TGTGCCAGCAGCTTAACGGCAGGGGAAAAACTGTTTTTT. Its translation is CASSLTAGEKLFF.

This clone was observed a few times. V gene TRBV6-5 combines with J gene TRBJ2-7; no clear D gene. This CDR3 spans 11 amino acids. V was cut by 5 bases and J by 2 bases, with 4 bases left in between. Germline V lookup: CDR1 MNHEY, CDR2 SVGAGI. The CDR3 is CASSQAYEQYF. Here the CDR3 DNA reads TGTGCCAGCAGTCAGGCCTACGAGCAGTACTTC.

The genes are TRBV3-1 (or the pseudogene TRBV3-2) and TRBJ1-1; D is ambiguous. The germline V gene has CDR1 LGHDT and CDR2 YNNKEL (reference sequence). The CDR3 totals 15 residues. V was cut by 4 bases and J by 0 bases, with 12 bases left in between. CDR3 sequence (DNA): TGTGCCAGCAGCCCACTACTTAACATGAACACTGAAGCTTTCTTT. This codes for CASSPLLNMNTEAFF.

This sequence joins TRBV7-9 and TRBJ1-5; 9 nucleotides match TRBD1. J gave up 6 bases and V 5 bases, and 5 bases lay outside the gene matches. Germline V gene lookup returns CDR1 SEHNR and CDR2 FQNEAQ (reference sequence). The CDR3 totals 14 residues. As DNA, the CDR3 is TGTGCCAGCAGCCGGGACAGGGAAAGTCAGCCCCAGCATTTT. It specifies CASSRDRESQPQHF.

This chain joins TRBV7-8 and TRBJ1-5; 9 bases align to TRBD1. The CDR3 runs 16 residues. Trimming at V came to 2 bases and at J to 3 bases, leaving 5 bases not matched to a gene. CDR1 and CDR2 from the germline V gene are SGHVS and FQNEAQ. CDR3: CASSLIGTGFNQPQHF. The CDR3 nucleotides read TGTGCCAGCAGCTTAATTGGGACAGGGTTCAATCAGCCCCAGCATTTT. Based on the CDR3 plus reference TRBV7-8 and TRBJ1-5, the full variable domain is GAGVSQSPRYKVAKRGQDVALRCDPISGHVSLFWYQQALGQGPEFLTYFQNEAQLDKSGLPSDRFFAERPEGSVSTLKIQRTQQEDSAVYLCASSLIGTGFNQPQHFGDGTRLSIL.

This clone was counted a single time. This sequence joins TRBV5-1 and TRBJ1-1; 7 nucleotides match TRBD1. The germline V gene has CDR1 SGHRS and CDR2 YFSETQ. The CDR3 is made up of 15 amino acids. The J segment lost 2 bases and the V segment lost 0 bases, leaving 4 bases of the junction unmatched. The DNA of the CDR3 is TGCGCCAGCAGCTTGGCCATAGGGGGCAACACTGAAGCTTTCTTT. It specifies CASSLAIGGNTEAFF.

V and J are TRBV24-1 and TRBJ2-1; D is uncertain. This CDR3 comprises 14 residues. With 5 bases removed from V and 5 bases from J, the gap between germline ends came to 12 bases. Germline CDR1 reads KGHDR; CDR2 reads SFDVKD. The CDR3 spells CATSGLARHNEQFF. In DNA, the CDR3 is TGTGCCACCAGTGGGCTGGCTAGGCACAATGAGCAGTTCTTC.

This chain links TRBV5-1 with TRBJ1-1; the D is unclear. Trimming took off 0 bases at V and 3 bases at J, with 9 bases between the two ends. There are 14 residues in the CDR3. Germline values: CDR1 SGHRS, CDR2 YFSETQ. The CDR3 DNA sequence: TGCGCCAGCAGCTTGGAACACGGAGACACTGAAGCTTTCTTT. Its protein is CASSLEHGDTEAFF.

V usage is TRBV27 and J usage is TRBJ1-6; unclear D gene. The length of the CDR3 is 14 residues. V was clipped by 3 bases and J by 6 bases, with 9 bases between them. Germline V lookup: CDR1 MNHEY, CDR2 SMNVEV (reference sequence). CDR3 DNA: TGTGCCAGCAGTTTTTGGGCCAGTAATTCACCCCTCCACTTT. It specifies CASSFWASNSPLHF.

The V call is TRBV18, the J call TRBJ1-1; no reliable D call. The V gene's germline CDR1 is KGHSH and CDR2 LQKENI. The CDR3 is 14 residues long. V lost 2 bases to trimming and J lost 1 base, with 8 bases between them. In DNA, the CDR3 is TGTGCCAGCTCACCAGTCTCCAGGAACACTGAAGCTTTCTTT. Translation gives CASSPVSRNTEAFF. Using reference TRBV18 and TRBJ1-1 for the parts outside the CDR3, the full variable domain is NAGVMQNPRHLVRRRGQEARLRCSPMKGHSHVYWYRQLPEEGLKFMVYLQKENIIDESGMPKERFSAEFPKEGPSILRIQQVVRGDSAAYFCASSPVSRNTEAFFGQGTRLTVV.

The CDR3 DNA sequence: TGTGCCAGCAGTCGAGTAGCGGGAGGCGAAGAGTTCTTC. Its translation is CASSRVAGGEEFF. The chain employs TRBV12-3 or TRBV12-4 and TRBJ2-1, with 10 bases lining up with TRBD2. Trimming removed 5 bases from V and 14 bases from J; junction bases left unmatched: 9. The CDR3 is 13 amino acids.

For the CDR3, the DNA is TGTGCCAGCAGCTTAGACGAACCGGTCAAAAACATTCAGTACTTC. Translation: CASSLDEPVKNIQYF. The chain links TRBV7-2 to TRBJ2-4; no clear D gene. CDR3 length: 15 residues. Germline V gene lookup returns CDR1 SGHTA and CDR2 FQGNSA. The germline V and J ends were trimmed by 1 base and 3 bases, with 10 bases remaining between them.

The chain has TRBV11-2 and TRBJ1-2; D is uncertain. This CDR3 has 12 residues. In germline, CDR1 is SGHAT, CDR2 FQNNGV. The V and J ends lost 1 base and 3 bases respectively, with 3 bases between them. The CDR3 bases are TGTGCCAGCAGCTTAGGCGACTATGGCTACACCTTC. It translates to CASSLGDYGYTF. The whole variable domain, filled in from reference TRBV11-2 and TRBJ1-2, reads EAGVAQSPRYKIIEKRQSVAFWCNPISGHATLYWYQQILGQGPKLLIQFQNNGVVDDSQLPKDRFSAERLKGVDSTLKIQPAKLEDSAVYLCASSLGDYGYTFGSGTRLTVV.

The J gene is TRBJ1-2, the V gene TRBV7-2, with 8 bases aligning to TRBD1. This CDR3 region has 15 residues. CDR1 is SGHTA, CDR2 FQGNSA, per germline. The V and J ends lost 1 base and 7 bases, in that order; junction bases with no gene match: 8. As DNA, the CDR3 is TGTGCCAGCAGCTTAGGGACAGGGAAGACTTCTGGCTACACCTTC. Its protein product is CASSLGTGKTSGYTF.

This clone was detected only once. The chain recombines TRBV5-1 with TRBJ2-7, with 8 bases identical to TRBD1. The CDR3 runs to 14 residues. Unmatched junction bases numbered 4, after V lost 2 bases and J lost 3 bases. CDR1 is SGHRS and CDR2 is YFSETQ in the germline V gene. The CDR3 sequence is CASSFGQGFYEQYF. The CDR3 DNA follows: TGCGCCAGCAGCTTCGGACAGGGCTTCTACGAGCAGTACTTC.

The genes are TRBV27 and TRBJ2-4; D might be TRBD2 (7 bases). The germline gives CDR1 MNHEY, CDR2 SMNVEV (reference sequence). The length of the CDR3 is 15 residues. The ends were cut back, 6 bases at V and 6 bases at J, with 18 bases in the middle. CDR3 sequence reads: CASSPRGGQRNIQYF. Here the CDR3 DNA reads TGTGCCAGCAGCCCGAGGGGGGGGCAGAGAAACATTCAGTACTTC.

For the CDR3, the DNA is TGTGCCAGCAGCACTCCGAGGACAGGTCTCTCCTACGAGCAGTACTTC. Translated, it gives CASSTPRTGLSYEQYF. The chain uses TRBV2 and TRBJ2-7; 7 bases align to TRBD1. CDR1 is SNHLY and CDR2 is FYNNEI in the germline V gene. The CDR3 runs to 16 residues. Unmatched junction bases numbered 11, after V lost 6 bases and J lost 0 bases.

J is TRBJ2-7 and V is TRBV11-3, with D maybe TRBD1 (6 bases). This CDR3 is built from 15 residues. In germline, CDR1 is SGHNT, CDR2 YENEEA. V lost 3 bases and J lost 3, with 15 bases in between. The CDR3: CASSFGTTSNYEQYF. As DNA, the CDR3 is TGTGCCAGCAGCTTCGGGACAACCTCAAACTACGAGCAGTACTTC.

V and J are TRBV28 and TRBJ2-1; D possibly corresponds to TRBD2 (5 bases). Germline V CDR1 and CDR2: MDHEN, SYDVKM. The CDR3 extends over 15 amino acids. V was shortened by 3 bases and J by 0 bases, with 9 bases between the two germline ends. The CDR3 is CASSFSGSSYNEQFF. CDR3 DNA sequence: TGTGCCAGCAGTTTCAGTGGGAGCTCCTACAATGAGCAGTTCTTC.

This chain connects TRBV4-3 to TRBJ1-1, with 7 bases aligning to TRBD1. Trimming at V came to 3 bases and at J to 4 bases, leaving 14 bases not matched to a gene. The CDR3 consists of 17 residues. CDR1 is LGHNA, CDR2 YSLEER, per germline. The CDR3 loop reads CASSHPIPGGRSTEAFF. In nucleotides, the CDR3 is TGCGCCAGCAGCCATCCTATCCCAGGGGGTAGGAGCACTGAAGCTTTCTTT.

The chain has TRBV6-5 and TRBJ2-7; weak D call: TRBD1 (5 bases). The V gene's germline CDR1 is MNHEY and CDR2 SVGAGI. The CDR3 is 16 amino acids. The V end was cut by 0 bases, the J end by 3 bases, with 15 bases between. CDR3 protein: CASSYSWTDRSYEQYF. The CDR3 DNA sequence: TGTGCCAGCAGTTACTCGTGGACCGACAGAAGCTACGAGCAGTACTTC.

This chain uses TRBV7-9 with TRBJ1-1; D is unresolved. Trimming pared 1 base from V and 2 bases from J, leaving 14 bases between. The CDR3 runs to 16 residues. Germline V gene data show CDR1 as SEHNR and CDR2 as FQNEAQ (reference sequence). The CDR3 here is CASSLGAGERNTEAFF. The CDR3 DNA reads as TGTGCCAGCAGCTTAGGGGCCGGGGAAAGAAACACTGAAGCTTTCTTT.

V and J are TRBV9 and TRBJ2-7; 8 bases agree with TRBD2. The V gene's germline CDR1 is SGDLS and CDR2 YYNGEE. V shed 0 bases, J shed 6 bases, and the junction held 8 bases outside the gene matches. The CDR3 extends over 15 amino acids. The CDR3 nucleotides are TGTGCCAGCAGCGTAGATTCCCTAGCGGGTAGCGAGCAGTACTTC. Translated, it gives CASSVDSLAGSEQYF.

J is TRBJ2-3 and V is TRBV6-5; tentatively, D is TRBD2 (5 bases). Per germline, CDR1 MNHEY and CDR2 SVGAGI. The V gene lost 6 bases and the J gene lost 1 base, with 5 bases spanning the gap. This CDR3 region has 12 residues. CDR3 amino acids: CASSGGTDTQYF. The CDR3, as DNA: TGTGCCAGCAGCGGGGGCACAGATACGCAGTATTTT.

The genes are TRBV6-5 and TRBJ1-4; D is unresolved. Per germline, CDR1 MNHEY and CDR2 SVGAGI. CDR3 length: 16 amino acids. Trimming stripped 2 bases from V and 0 bases from J, with 10 bases between. CDR3: CASSYRAETTNEKLFF. Written as DNA, the CDR3 is TGTGCCAGCAGTTACCGAGCTGAAACAACTAATGAAAAACTGTTTTTT.